This T cell receptor (beta chain) was captured by sequencing in a study of OX40 agonist ivuxolimab in advanced cancers. The CDR3 covers 15 residues. Germline V gene data show CDR1 as SEHNR and CDR2 as FQNEAQ (reference sequence). The V and J ends lost 5 bases and 2 bases, in that order; junction bases with no gene match: 6. TCRdb keeps only in-frame clones here, not all; method: immunoSEQ multiplex PCR. The table shows almost 45,000 clones, with roughly 88% occurring only once. The sample here was CD4+ or CD8+ T cells sorted from blood, taken in a trial of the OX40 agonist ivuxolimab. The gene calls are TRBV7-9 and TRBJ2-7; 10 positions agree with TRBD1. This receptor was identified in an adult with an advanced solid tumor such as melanoma, head and neck, liver or kidney cancer. CDR3: CASSPTGTGAYEQYF. The CDR3 DNA reads as TGTGCCAGCAGCCCTACCGGGACAGGGGCCTACGAGCAGTACTTC.